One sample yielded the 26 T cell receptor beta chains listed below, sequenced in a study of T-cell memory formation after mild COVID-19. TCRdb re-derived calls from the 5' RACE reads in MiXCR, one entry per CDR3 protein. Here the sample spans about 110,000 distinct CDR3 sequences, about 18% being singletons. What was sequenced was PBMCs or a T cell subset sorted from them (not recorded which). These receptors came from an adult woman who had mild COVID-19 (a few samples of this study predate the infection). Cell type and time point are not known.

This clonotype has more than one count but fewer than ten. CDR3 nucleotides: TGTGCCAGCAGCCTTCTTACAGGAGGCGAGCAGTACTTC. Protein product: CASSLLTGGEQYF. The chain combines TRBV2 with TRBJ2-7; D could derive from TRBD1 or TRBD2 (5 bases each). CDR1 is SNHLY, CDR2 FYNNEI, per germline. This CDR3 has 13 residues. Trimming removed 6 bases at V and 6 bases at J, with 15 bases between.

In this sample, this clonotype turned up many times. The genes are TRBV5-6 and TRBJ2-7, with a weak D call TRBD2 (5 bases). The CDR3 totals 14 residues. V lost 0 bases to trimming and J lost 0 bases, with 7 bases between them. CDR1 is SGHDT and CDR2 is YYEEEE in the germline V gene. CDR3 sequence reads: CASSLGTSSYEQYF. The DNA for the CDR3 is TGTGCCAGCAGCTTGGGGACTTCCTCCTACGAGCAGTACTTC. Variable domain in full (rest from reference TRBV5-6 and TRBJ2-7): DAGVTQSPTHLIKTRGQQVTLRCSPKSGHDTVSWYQQALGQGPQFIFQYYEEEERQRGNFPDRFSGHQFPNYSSELNVNALLLGDSALYLCASSLGTSSYEQYFGPGTRLTVT.

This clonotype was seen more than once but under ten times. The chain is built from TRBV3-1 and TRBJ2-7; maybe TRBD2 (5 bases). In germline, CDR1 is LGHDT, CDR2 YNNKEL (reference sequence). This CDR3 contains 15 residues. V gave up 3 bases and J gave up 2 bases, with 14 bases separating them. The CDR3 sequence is CASSHRRGNPYEQYF. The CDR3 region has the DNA TGTGCCAGCAGCCACCGCCGAGGGAATCCCTACGAGCAGTACTTC.

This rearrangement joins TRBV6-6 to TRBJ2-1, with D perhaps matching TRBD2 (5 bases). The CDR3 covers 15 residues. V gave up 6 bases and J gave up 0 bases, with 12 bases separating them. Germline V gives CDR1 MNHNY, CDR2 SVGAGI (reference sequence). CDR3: CASSQLGSSYNEQFF. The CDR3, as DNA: TGTGCCAGCAGCCAACTAGGAAGCTCCTACAATGAGCAGTTCTTC.

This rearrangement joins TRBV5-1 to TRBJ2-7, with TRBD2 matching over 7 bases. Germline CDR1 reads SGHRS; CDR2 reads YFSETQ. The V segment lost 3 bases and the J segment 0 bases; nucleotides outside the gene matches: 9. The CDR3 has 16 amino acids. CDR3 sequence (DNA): TGCGCCAGCAGCTGGAGCGGGACCGAGGCCTCCTACGAGCAGTACTTC. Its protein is CASSWSGTEASYEQYF. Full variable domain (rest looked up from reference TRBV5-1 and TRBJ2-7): KAGVTQTPRYLIKTRGQQVTLSCSPISGHRSVSWYQQTPGQGLQFLFEYFSETQRNKGNFPGRFSGRQFSNSRSEMNVSTLELGDSALYLCASSWSGTEASYEQYFGPGTRLTVT.

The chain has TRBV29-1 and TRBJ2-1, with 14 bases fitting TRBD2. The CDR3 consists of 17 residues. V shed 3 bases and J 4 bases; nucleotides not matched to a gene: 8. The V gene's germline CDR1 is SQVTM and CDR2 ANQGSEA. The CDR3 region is CSVEGGTSGSRYNEQFF. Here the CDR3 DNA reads TGCAGCGTTGAGGGGGGGACTAGCGGGAGCCGTTACAATGAGCAGTTCTTC.

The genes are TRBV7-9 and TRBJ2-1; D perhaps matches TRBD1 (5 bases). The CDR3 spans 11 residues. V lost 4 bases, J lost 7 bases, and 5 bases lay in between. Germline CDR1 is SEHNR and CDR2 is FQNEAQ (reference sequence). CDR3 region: CASSSGNEQFF. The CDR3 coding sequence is TGTGCCAGCAGCTCAGGGAATGAGCAGTTCTTC.

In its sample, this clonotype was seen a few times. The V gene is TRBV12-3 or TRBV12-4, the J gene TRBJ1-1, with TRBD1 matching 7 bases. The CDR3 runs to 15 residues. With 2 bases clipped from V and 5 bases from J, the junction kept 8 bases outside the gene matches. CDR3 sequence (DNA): TGTGCCAGCAGTTTAAACCCACAGGGGAGAACTGAAGCTTTCTTT. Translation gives CASSLNPQGRTEAFF.

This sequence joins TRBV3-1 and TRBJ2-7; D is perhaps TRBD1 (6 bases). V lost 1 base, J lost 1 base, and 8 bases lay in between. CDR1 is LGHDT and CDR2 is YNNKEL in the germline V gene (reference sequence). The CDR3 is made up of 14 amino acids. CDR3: CASSQGQVSYEQYF. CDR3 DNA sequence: TGTGCCAGCAGCCAAGGACAGGTGTCCTACGAGCAGTACTTC.

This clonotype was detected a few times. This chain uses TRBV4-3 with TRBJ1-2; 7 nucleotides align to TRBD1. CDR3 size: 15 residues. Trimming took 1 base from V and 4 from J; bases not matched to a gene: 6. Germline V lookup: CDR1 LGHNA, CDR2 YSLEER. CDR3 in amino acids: CASSQGRQGPYGYTF. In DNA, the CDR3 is TGCGCCAGCAGCCAAGGACGACAGGGACCCTATGGCTACACCTTC.

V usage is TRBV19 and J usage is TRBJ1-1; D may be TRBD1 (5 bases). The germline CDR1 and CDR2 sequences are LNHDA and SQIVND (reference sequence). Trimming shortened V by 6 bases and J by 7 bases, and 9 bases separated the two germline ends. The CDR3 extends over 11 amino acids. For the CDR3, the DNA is TGTGCCAGTAGGAAGGGGAATGAAGCTTTCTTT. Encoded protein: CASRKGNEAFF.

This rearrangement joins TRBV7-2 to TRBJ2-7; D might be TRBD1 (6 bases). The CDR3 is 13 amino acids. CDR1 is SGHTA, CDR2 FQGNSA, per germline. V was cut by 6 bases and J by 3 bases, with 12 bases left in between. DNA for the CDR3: TGTGCCAGCAGTGAATTACAGGGCTACGAGCAGTACTTC. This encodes CASSELQGYEQYF.

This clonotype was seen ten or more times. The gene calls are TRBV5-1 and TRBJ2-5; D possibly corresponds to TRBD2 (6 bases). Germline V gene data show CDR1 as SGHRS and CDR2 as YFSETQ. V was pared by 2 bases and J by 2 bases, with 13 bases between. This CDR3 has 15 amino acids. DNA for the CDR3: TGCGCCAGCAGCTTCGGCGGGGCCTCGCAAGAGACCCAGTACTTC. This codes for CASSFGGASQETQYF.

The CDR3 is CASSLDGGYTF. Written as DNA, the CDR3 is TGTGCCAGCAGCTTGGACGGGGGCTACACCTTC. This chain uses TRBV11-3 with TRBJ1-2, with D hard to call. The CDR3 has 11 amino acids. CDR1 SGHNT and CDR2 YENEEA come from the germline V gene. With 3 bases removed from V and 8 bases from J, the gap between germline ends came to 7 bases.

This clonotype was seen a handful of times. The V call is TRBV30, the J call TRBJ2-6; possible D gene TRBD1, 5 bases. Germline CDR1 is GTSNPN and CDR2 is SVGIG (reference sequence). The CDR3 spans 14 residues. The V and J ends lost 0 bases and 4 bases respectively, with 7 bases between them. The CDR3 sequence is CAWSVGVGANVLTF. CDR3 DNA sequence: TGTGCCTGGAGTGTAGGGGTGGGGGCCAACGTCCTGACTTTC.

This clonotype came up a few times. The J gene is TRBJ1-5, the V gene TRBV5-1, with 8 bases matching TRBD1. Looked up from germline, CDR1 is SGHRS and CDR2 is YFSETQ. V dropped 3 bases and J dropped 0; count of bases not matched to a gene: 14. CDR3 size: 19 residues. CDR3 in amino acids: CASSSDYLTGVHSNQPQHF. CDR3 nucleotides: TGCGCCAGCAGCTCCGACTATCTGACAGGGGTGCATAGCAATCAGCCCCAGCATTTT.

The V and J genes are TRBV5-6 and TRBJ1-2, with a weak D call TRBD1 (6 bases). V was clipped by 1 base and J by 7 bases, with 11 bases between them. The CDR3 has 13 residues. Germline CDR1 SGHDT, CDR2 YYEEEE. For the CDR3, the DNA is TGTGCCAGCAGCTTGTTACAGGGCCCTGGCTACACCTTC. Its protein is CASSLLQGPGYTF.

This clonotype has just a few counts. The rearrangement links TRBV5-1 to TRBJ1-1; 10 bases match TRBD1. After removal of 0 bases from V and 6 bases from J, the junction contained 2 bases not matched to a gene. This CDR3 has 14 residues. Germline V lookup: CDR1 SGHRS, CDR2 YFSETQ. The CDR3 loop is CASSLGQGASEAFF. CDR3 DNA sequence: TGCGCCAGCAGCTTGGGACAGGGGGCCTCTGAAGCTTTCTTT.

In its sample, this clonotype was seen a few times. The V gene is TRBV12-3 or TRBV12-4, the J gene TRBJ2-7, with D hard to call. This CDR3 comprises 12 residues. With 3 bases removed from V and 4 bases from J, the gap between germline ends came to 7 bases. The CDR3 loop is CASSLSRYEQYF. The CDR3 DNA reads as TGTGCCAGCAGTTTGTCGCGGTACGAGCAGTACTTC.

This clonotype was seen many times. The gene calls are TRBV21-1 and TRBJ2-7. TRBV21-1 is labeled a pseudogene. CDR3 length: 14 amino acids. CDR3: CASSNGSDPYEQYF. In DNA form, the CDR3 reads TGTGCCAGCAGCAACGGTAGTGACCCCTACGAGCAGTACTTC.

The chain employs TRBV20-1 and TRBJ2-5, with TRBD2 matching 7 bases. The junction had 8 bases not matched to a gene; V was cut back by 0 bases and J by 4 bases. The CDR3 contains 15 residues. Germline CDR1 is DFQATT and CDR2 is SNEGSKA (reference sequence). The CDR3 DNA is TGCAGTGCTAGAGATGGGGAGGGGCTCGGAGAGACCCAGTACTTC. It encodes CSARDGEGLGETQYF.

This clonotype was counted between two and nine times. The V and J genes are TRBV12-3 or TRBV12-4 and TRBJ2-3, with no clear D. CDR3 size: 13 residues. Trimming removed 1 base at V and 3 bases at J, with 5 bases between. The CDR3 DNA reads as TGTGCCAGCAGTTTAGGGGTAACAGATACGCAGTATTTT. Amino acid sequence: CASSLGVTDTQYF.

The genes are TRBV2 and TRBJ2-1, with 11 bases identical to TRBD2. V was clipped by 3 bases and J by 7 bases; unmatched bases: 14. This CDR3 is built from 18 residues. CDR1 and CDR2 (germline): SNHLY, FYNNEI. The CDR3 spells CASSDLRLAGRLGNEQFF. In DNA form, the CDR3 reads TGTGCCAGCAGTGACCTGAGACTAGCGGGAAGGCTGGGGAATGAGCAGTTCTTC.

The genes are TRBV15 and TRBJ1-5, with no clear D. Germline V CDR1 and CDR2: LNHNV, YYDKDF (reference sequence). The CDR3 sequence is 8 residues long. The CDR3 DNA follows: TGTAGCAATCAGCCCCAGCATTTT. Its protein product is CSNQPQHF.

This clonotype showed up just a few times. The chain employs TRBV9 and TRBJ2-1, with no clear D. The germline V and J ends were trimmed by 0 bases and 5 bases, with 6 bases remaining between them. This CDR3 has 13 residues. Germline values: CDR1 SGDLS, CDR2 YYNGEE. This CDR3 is CASSVATNNEQFF. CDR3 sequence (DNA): TGTGCCAGCAGCGTAGCTACTAACAATGAGCAGTTCTTC.

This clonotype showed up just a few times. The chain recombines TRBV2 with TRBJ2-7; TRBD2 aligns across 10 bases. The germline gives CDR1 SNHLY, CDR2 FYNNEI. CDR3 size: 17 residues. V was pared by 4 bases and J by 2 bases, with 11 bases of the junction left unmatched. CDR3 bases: TGTGCCAGCAGTGGACCTAGCGGGAGCCAGCTTACCTACGAGCAGTACTTC. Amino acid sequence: CASSGPSGSQLTYEQYF.